This T cell receptor (beta chain) emerged from a study of blood T cells in healthy people across ages. Using a J-beta primer mix together with a sample-barcoded 5' primer, a second PCR was run for roughly 6 to 12 cycles. Using its own MiXCR run on the 5' RACE reads, TCRdb lists one record per CDR3 protein. The sample consists of hundreds of thousands of distinct CDR3 sequences, 58% of them appearing once. Study results and caveats: Naive CD4+ cells and diversity were both higher in long-lived donors than in aged donors. It was not known whether donors were CMV positive (a possible confounder of expanded clonotype changes).

This clonotype was detected only a few times. What it recognizes is unknown. Every participating donor contributed 7.5 to 10 milliliters of peripheral blood through a draw. Per-sample yields of isolated PBMCs were at least 6.5 million. Sequenced: blood. This TCR derives from a man aged 60-69 years in good health.

CDR3 sequence reads: CATHREYNSPLHF. The CDR3 region has the DNA TGTGCCACGCACAGGGAATATAATTCACCCCTCCACTTT. The chain couples TRBV10-3 to TRBJ1-6; D might be TRBD1 (6 bases). Looked up from germline, CDR1 is ENHRY and CDR2 is SYGVKD. There are 13 residues in the CDR3. Trimming stripped 10 bases from V and 4 bases from J, with 11 bases between.